Listed here is a single T cell receptor (beta chain). Its antigen is still unknown. These data belong to a study of cytomegalovirus exposure and HLA in healthy donors. Findings of the study overall: At a 0.05 false discovery rate, a later analysis found about 17,000 TCR beta sequences to be associated with HLA alleles. DRB1 had the most TCR associations and HLA-C the fewest, a later analysis found, with rates varying by HLA locus.

The PCR was carried out with 60 Vbeta primers and 13 Jbeta primers. This table comes from immunoSEQ multiplex PCR, and its TCRdb copy is limited to in-frame clones, with some not included. The sample has hundreds of thousands of clones; about four fifths are singletons. The ends lost 5 bases at V and 5 bases at J; junction bases unmatched: 7. The CDR3 extends over 14 amino acids. Germline CDR1 is MNHEY and CDR2 is SVGAGI. The clonotype originates from a man between 25 and 39 years old in good health and CMV-seronegative. Input material: PBMCs. The chain uses TRBV6-5 and TRBJ1-2; 8 nucleotides agree with TRBD1. This chain's CDR3 is CASSRDRGGYGYTF. CDR3 coding DNA: TGTGCCAGCAGTCGCGACAGGGGAGGATATGGCTACACCTTC.